Each of the 15 T cell receptor beta chains below was sequenced from the same sample in a study of T-cell reconstitution after alpha-beta-depleted transplantation in children. Researchers prepared the TCRbeta library using unique molecular identifiers, the study reports. TCRdb used MiXCR to reprocess the PCR reads, holding one entry per CDR3 protein. The profile shows around 380,000 distinct CDR3 sequences, roughly 11% of them singletons. The material was PBMCs from the stem cell graft donor, obtained from the stem cell graft. The source of these receptors is a human donor who donated a stem cell graft to a child with acute myeloid leukemia.

This rearrangement joins TRBV20-1 to TRBJ2-7; the match to TRBD1 covers 7 bases. The germline V gene has CDR1 DFQATT and CDR2 SNEGSKA (reference sequence). Trimming took 5 bases from V and 5 from J; bases not matched to a gene: 12. The CDR3 contains 14 residues. CDR3 in amino acids: CSALSTGISHEQYF. The CDR3 DNA is TGCAGTGCTCTTTCGACAGGGATTTCCCACGAGCAGTACTTC.

This clonotype was detected only a few times. For the CDR3, the DNA is TGTGCCAGCAGCCAAGATTATGGGACAGGGACGGATGAGCAGTTCTTC. This gives the protein CASSQDYGTGTDEQFF. The chain combines TRBV14 with TRBJ2-1, with 9 positions matching TRBD1. The germline gives CDR1 SGHDN, CDR2 FVKESK. The CDR3 covers 16 residues. V was clipped by 0 bases and J by 8 bases; unmatched bases: 8. The variable domain in full, completed from reference TRBV14 and TRBJ2-1, reads EAGVTQFPSHSVIEKGQTVTLRCDPISGHDNLYWYRRVMGKEIKFLLHFVKESKQDESGMPNNRFLAERTGGTYSTLKVQPAELEDSGVYFCASSQDYGTGTDEQFFGPGTRLTVL.

This chain links TRBV20-1 with TRBJ2-3; TRBD2 aligns across 7 bases. CDR1 DFQATT and CDR2 SNEGSKA come from the germline V gene (reference sequence). The CDR3 length is 14 residues. With V trimmed by 3 bases and J by 4 bases, 7 bases remained unmatched. This CDR3 reads CSASRSGSADTQYF. The DNA of the CDR3 is TGCAGTGCTAGTCGTAGCGGGTCGGCAGATACGCAGTATTTT.

This clonotype showed up many times. This chain connects TRBV5-1 to TRBJ1-1; 7 bases line up with TRBD1. Germline CDR1 SGHRS, CDR2 YFSETQ. The CDR3 spans 15 residues. V trimming: 4 bases; J trimming: 5 bases; junction bases outside the gene matches: 11. CDR3 amino acids: CASSRQGVERTEAFF. CDR3 in DNA: TGCGCCAGCAGCCGGCAGGGGGTGGAGAGGACTGAAGCTTTCTTT. The variable domain in full, with the rest retrieved from reference TRBV5-1 and TRBJ1-1, is KAGVTQTPRYLIKTRGQQVTLSCSPISGHRSVSWYQQTPGQGLQFLFEYFSETQRNKGNFPGRFSGRQFSNSRSEMNVSTLELGDSALYLCASSRQGVERTEAFFGQGTRLTVV.

The rearrangement links TRBV5-7 to TRBJ2-7; TRBD1 matches at 8 bases. TRBV5-7 is an ORF for which the function is uncertain. The V and J ends lost 0 bases and 3 bases, in that order; junction bases with no gene match: 2. CDR3 length: 14 amino acids. In DNA, the CDR3 is TGTGCCAGCAGCTTGGGGACAGGGCTCTACGAGCAGTACGTC. Protein: CASSLGTGLYEQYV.

This clonotype was detected only a few times. V gene TRBV15 combines with J gene TRBJ1-2, with 9 nucleotides matching TRBD1. Germline CDR1 reads LNHNV; CDR2 reads YYDKDF (reference sequence). Trimming at V came to 0 bases and at J to 8 bases, leaving 7 bases not matched to a gene. The CDR3 is 15 residues long. The CDR3 bases are TGTGCCACCAGCAGAGATCTGGGACAGGGAACGGGCTACACCTTC. Protein: CATSRDLGQGTGYTF. Full variable domain (outside the CDR3, taken from reference TRBV15 and TRBJ1-2): DAMVIQNPRYQVTQFGKPVTLSCSQTLNHNVMYWYQQKSSQAPKLLFHYYDKDFNNEADTPDNFQSRRPNTSFCFLDIRSPGLGDTAMYLCATSRDLGQGTGYTFGSGTRLTVV.

This clonotype has a handful of counts. In nucleotides, the CDR3 is TGTGCCATCAGGGGACTAGCGGGGGACTACAATGAGCAGTTCTTC. Translated, it gives CAIRGLAGDYNEQFF. This chain joins TRBV10-3 and TRBJ2-1; TRBD2 matches 14 bases. The CDR3 has 15 residues. CDR1 and CDR2 (germline): ENHRY, SYGVKD. The J segment lost 3 bases and the V segment lost 6 bases, leaving 1 base of the junction unmatched.

Note on this clonotype: Given a much more abundant clone one base away, this may be a read error. The chain couples TRBV29-1 to TRBJ1-1; unclear D gene. The CDR3 is 12 amino acids. Germline V lookup: CDR1 SQVTM, CDR2 ANQGSEA. V lost 6 bases, J lost 5 bases, and 13 bases lay in between. The chain's CDR3 is CSVILTKTEAFF. DNA of the CDR3: TGCAGCGTAATACTCACGAAGACTGAAGCTTTCTTT.

The V gene is TRBV30, the J gene TRBJ2-1; possibly TRBD2 for D (7 bases). The CDR3 contains 13 residues. Germline CDR1 GTSNPN, CDR2 SVGIG (reference sequence). Trimming pared 6 bases from V and 5 bases from J, leaving 14 bases between. The DNA of the CDR3 is TGTGCCTGTTTGGGGGGGGGCAACAATGAGCAGTTCTTC. Protein: CACLGGGNNEQFF.

The V and J genes are TRBV9 and TRBJ1-1; D is unresolved. The CDR3 is 13 amino acids. The ends were cut back, 0 bases at V and 0 bases at J, with 3 bases in the middle. The germline CDR1 and CDR2 sequences are SGDLS and YYNGEE. CDR3 protein: CASSVAMNTEAFF. The CDR3 region has the DNA TGTGCCAGCAGCGTAGCTATGAACACTGAAGCTTTCTTT. The variable domain in full, completed from reference TRBV9 and TRBJ1-1, reads DSGVTQTPKHLITATGQRVTLRCSPRSGDLSVYWYQQSLDQGLQFLIQYYNGEERAKGNILERFSAQQFPDLHSELNLSSLELGDSALYFCASSVAMNTEAFFGQGTRLTVV.

This chain uses TRBV6-5 with TRBJ1-1; D not resolved. CDR1 is MNHEY and CDR2 is SVGAGI in the germline V gene. The CDR3 loop spans 13 amino acids. V shed 3 bases and J shed 2 bases, with 7 bases lying between them. CDR3 region: CASSYSENTEAFF. CDR3 DNA sequence: TGTGCCAGCAGTTATTCGGAAAACACTGAAGCTTTCTTT.

J is TRBJ2-3 and V is TRBV20-1; 10 nucleotides match TRBD2. The V segment lost 6 bases and the J segment 0 bases; nucleotides outside the gene matches: 12. The CDR3 runs 17 residues. From germline, CDR1 is DFQATT and CDR2 SNEGSKA (reference sequence). CDR3 region: CSARHFGLAASTDTQYF. The DNA of the CDR3 is TGCAGTGCCCGCCATTTTGGACTAGCGGCTAGCACAGATACGCAGTATTTT.

This clonotype showed up just a few times. This sequence joins TRBV7-2 and TRBJ1-2; no clear D. CDR3 length equals 12 residues. V lost 0 bases, J lost 10 bases, and 9 bases lay in between. The germline V gene encodes CDR1 SGHTA and CDR2 FQGNSA. In DNA, the CDR3 is TGTGCCAGCAGCTTAGCGAGGCAGACCTACACCTTC. It translates to CASSLARQTYTF.

This clonotype has just a few counts. This chain connects TRBV7-9 to TRBJ1-1; D is possibly TRBD1 (5 bases). The CDR3 contains 16 residues. Trimming left V 5 bases short and J 3 bases short, with 19 bases between. The V gene's germline CDR1 is SEHNR and CDR2 FQNEAQ (reference sequence). The CDR3 DNA reads TGTGCCAGCAGCCCGGGACCCTGGATAAAGGACACTGAAGCTTTCTTT. It codes for CASSPGPWIKDTEAFF.

A word on this clonotype: The junction shows a germline mismatch at one end, possibly a read error. The chain joins TRBV20-1 to TRBJ2-7, with 9 bases lining up with TRBD2. Germline assignment: CDR1 DFQATT and CDR2 SNEGSKA (reference sequence). The CDR3 loop spans 17 amino acids. Here the CDR3 DNA reads TGCTGTGCTAGAGGGCGGGCTAGCGGGACCCGCTCCTACGAGCAGTACTTC. It specifies CCARGRASGTRSYEQYF.